A selection of T cell receptor beta chains follows, all from one sample in a study of vaccination and CD4 T cells after COVID-19. Via MiXCR, TCRdb re-called the PCR reads, giving one row per CDR3 protein. The sample lists around 20,000 distinct CDR3 sequences; approximately 46% were seen once. Their recognized antigens are unknown. The sequenced sample was CD4+ T cells from blood, cultured in vitro, obtained before SARS-CoV-2 vaccination. These receptors were obtained from a human donor who had recovered from COVID-19. The CDR3 runs from the conserved cysteine through the conserved F or W. D genes are given only for firm matches. Size values are once, few and many counts, or a class for expanded clones, and some rows have none.

V gene: TRBV20-1
D gene: .
J gene: TRBJ1-2
clone size: few
CDR3 protein: CSAGGRDGYTF
CDR3 DNA: TGCAGTGCTGGGGGCCGTGATGGCTACACCTTC

V gene: TRBV28
D gene: .
J gene: TRBJ1-6
clone size: .
CDR3 protein: CASRGTLGEGSPLHF
CDR3 DNA: TGTGCCAGCAGGGGGACACTTGGTGAAGGGTCACCCCTCCACTTT

V gene: TRBV2
D gene: .
J gene: TRBJ1-2
clone size: .
CDR3 protein: CASSEAWTVSGYTF
CDR3 DNA: TGTGCCAGCAGTGAAGCCTGGACAGTAAGTGGCTACACCTTC

V gene: TRBV19
D gene: .
J gene: TRBJ1-5
clone size: .
CDR3 protein: CASSIQAPRGNQPQHF
CDR3 DNA: TGTGCCAGTAGTATCCAGGCCCCAAGGGGCAATCAGCCCCAGCATTTT

V gene: TRBV10-3
D gene: TRBD1
J gene: TRBJ2-1
clone size: .
CDR3 protein: CAISESRTGAGNEQFF
CDR3 DNA: TGTGCCATCAGTGAGTCAAGGACAGGGGCGGGCAATGAGCAGTTCTTC

V gene: TRBV11-3
D gene: .
J gene: TRBJ2-5
clone size: .
CDR3 protein: CASSLEPFGGMQETQYF
CDR3 DNA: TGTGCCAGCAGCTTAGAACCTTTTGGGGGGATGCAAGAGACCCAGTACTTC

V gene: TRBV7-3
D gene: .
J gene: TRBJ1-5
clone size: few
CDR3 protein: CASSQRRVNQPQHF
CDR3 DNA: TGTGCCAGCAGTCAAAGACGAGTCAATCAGCCCCAGCATTTT

V gene: TRBV21-1
D gene: .
J gene: TRBJ1-1
clone size: .
CDR3 protein: CASSKREGPEAFF
CDR3 DNA: TGTGCCAGCAGCAAAAGAGAAGGGCCTGAAGCTTTCTTT

V gene: TRBV6-1
D gene: TRBD2
J gene: TRBJ2-1
clone size: .
CDR3 protein: CASRLIAGGVYNEQFF
CDR3 DNA: TGTGCCAGCAGGTTGATAGCGGGGGGGGTCTACAATGAGCAGTTCTTC

V gene: TRBV9
D gene: .
J gene: TRBJ1-1
clone size: .
CDR3 protein: CASSVEGGRTEAFF
CDR3 DNA: TGTGCCAGCAGCGTAGAAGGAGGGAGAACTGAAGCTTTCTTT

V gene: TRBV20-1
D gene: .
J gene: TRBJ2-3
clone size: .
CDR3 protein: CSARASTDTQYF
CDR3 DNA: TGCAGTGCTAGAGCTAGCACAGATACGCAGTATTTT

V gene: TRBV18
D gene: .
J gene: TRBJ1-5
clone size: .
CDR3 protein: CASSPGDYGNQPQHF
CDR3 DNA: TGTGCCAGCTCACCGGGGGATTATGGCAATCAGCCCCAGCATTTT

V gene: TRBV7-3
D gene: .
J gene: TRBJ2-3
clone size: .
CDR3 protein: CASSSRAGMSTDTQYF
CDR3 DNA: TGTGCCAGCAGCTCCCGGGCAGGGATGAGCACAGATACGCAGTATTTT

V gene: TRBV29-1
D gene: .
J gene: TRBJ1-1
clone size: few
CDR3 protein: CSVSLGAEAFF
CDR3 DNA: TGCAGCGTTTCCCTAGGAGCTGAAGCTTTCTTT

V gene: TRBV5-5
D gene: .
J gene: TRBJ1-5
clone size: .
CDR3 protein: CASSRDGHQPQHF
CDR3 DNA: TGTGCCAGCAGCCGGGACGGCCATCAGCCCCAGCATTTT

V gene: TRBV7-2
D gene: .
J gene: TRBJ1-1
clone size: .
CDR3 protein: CASSPRSRNTEAFF
CDR3 DNA: TGTGCCAGCAGCCCCCGTAGTAGGAACACTGAAGCTTTCTTT

V gene: TRBV6-2/TRBV6-3
D gene: .
J gene: TRBJ1-5
clone size: .
CDR3 protein: CASSSYAGPYSNQPQHF
CDR3 DNA: TGTGCCAGCAGTTCTTATGCAGGGCCCTATAGCAATCAGCCCCAGCATTTT

V gene: TRBV20-1
D gene: TRBD2
J gene: TRBJ2-3
clone size: few
CDR3 protein: CSARGGLAGPGGTDTQYF
CDR3 DNA: TGCAGTGCTAGAGGGGGACTAGCGGGCCCGGGAGGGACAGATACGCAGTATTTT

V gene: TRBV2
D gene: TRBD1
J gene: TRBJ1-6
clone size: .
CDR3 protein: CASSTGGFSPLHF
CDR3 DNA: TGTGCCAGCAGTACAGGGGGTTTTTCACCCCTCCACTTT

V gene: TRBV20-1
D gene: .
J gene: TRBJ1-1
clone size: few
CDR3 protein: CSARGAETEAFF
CDR3 DNA: TGCAGTGCTAGGGGGGCCGAGACTGAAGCTTTCTTT

V gene: TRBV6-5
D gene: .
J gene: TRBJ2-3
clone size: few
CDR3 protein: CASSSSTDTQYF
CDR3 DNA: TGTGCCAGCAGTTCCTCCACAGATACGCAGTATTTT

V gene: TRBV11-3
D gene: TRBD1
J gene: TRBJ1-2
clone size: few
CDR3 protein: CASSLSVTGLHYGYTF
CDR3 DNA: TGTGCCAGCAGCCTTAGCGTGACAGGGTTGCACTATGGCTACACCTTC

V gene: TRBV24-1
D gene: TRBD1
J gene: TRBJ2-5
clone size: .
CDR3 protein: CATSEYQGATNQETQYF
CDR3 DNA: TGTGCCACCAGTGAGTATCAGGGGGCGACGAACCAAGAGACCCAGTACTTC